This T cell receptor (beta chain) emerged from a study of cytomegalovirus exposure and HLA in healthy donors. The sample holds a few counts of this clone. The PCR employed 60 Vbeta primers together with 13 Jbeta primers. Clones were read by immunoSEQ multiplex PCR, and TCRdb kept only the in-frame ones, dropping some. This table has 160,000 or so clones, around 84% appearing once. Sequenced material: PBMCs. This receptor was identified in a woman between 40 and 55 years old in good health and CMV-seronegative.

CDR3 residues: CASSPGLAGYTGELFF. CDR3 coding DNA: TGTGCCAGCAGTCCCGGGCTAGCGGGATATACCGGGGAGCTGTTTTTT. The rearrangement links TRBV4-2 to TRBJ2-2; 9 bases match TRBD2. The CDR3 sequence is 16 residues long. Trimming cost V 6 bases and J 5 bases; bases outside gene matches: 10. The germline V gene encodes CDR1 LGHNA and CDR2 YNFKEQ.